This TCR beta chain was sequenced for a study of blood T cells in healthy people across ages. Study-wide results and limits: The fall in TCR beta diversity per million T cells was roughly linear with age. Whereas aged donors had fewer naive CD4+ cells, long-lived donors had more of them and higher diversity. Total diversity from one million sequenced T cells was likely underestimated.

This clonotype was picked up one time. Its antigen is unidentified. The ends lost 6 bases at V and 8 bases at J; junction bases unmatched: 11. The CDR3 runs to 14 residues. Looked up from germline, CDR1 is MNHEY and CDR2 is SVGAGI. Together with a sample-barcoded 5' primer, a J-beta primer mix was included in a second PCR lasting about 7 to 12 cycles. Every cDNA was tagged by a template-switch adaptor with 12 random nucleotides. TCRdb reprocessed the 5' RACE reads via MiXCR and lists one record per CDR3 protein. The sample has roughly 700,000 distinct CDR3 sequences, roughly 50% seen once. The chain has TRBV6-5 and TRBJ2-3; 7 bases are a match to TRBD2. Source material: blood. This TCR was recovered from a woman aged 55-69 years in good health. CDR3 DNA sequence: TGTGCCAGCAGCTTGGCCCGGCGGGAGAGTACGCAGTATTTT. Its protein is CASSLARRESTQYF.